The rows below give T cell receptor beta chains drawn from one sample of a study of shared clonotypes between healthy human individuals. Some clones are missing from TCRdb's copy, which holds only in-frame ones; the method was immunoSEQ multiplex PCR. The table lists 550,000 to 600,000 clones, just over 75% of them singletons. Sequencing was carried out using PBMCs. These receptors all stem from a woman aged 40 to 49 in good health. Some clones in this sample may be carry-over from other donors' samples. The CDR3 runs from the conserved cysteine through the conserved F or W. D genes are given only for firm matches. Some rows have no size entry. The others give once, few or many, or a class for an expanded clone.

TRBJ2-5	NA	TRBV27	NA	TGTGCCAGCAGTTCTACCGAACGGACCCAGTACTTC	CASSSTERTQYF
TRBJ2-2	TRBD2	TRBV7-2	NA	TGTGCCAGCAGCTTCCTGGGACTAGCGGTCACCGGGGAGCTGTTTTTT	CASSFLGLAVTGELFF
TRBJ2-7	NA	TRBV27	NA	TGTGCCAGCAGTTCCCCCGGGGGGCGCAACGAGCAGTACTTC	CASSSPGGRNEQYF
TRBJ2-1	NA	TRBV6-1	once	TGTGCCAGCAGTGAATCCAACCCGACCGATAAGCAGTTCTTC	CASSESNPTDKQFF
TRBJ1-3	NA	TRBV9	NA	TGTGCCAGCAGCCAAGGGGGTTTCGGAAACACCATATATTTT	CASSQGGFGNTIYF
TRBJ2-1	NA	TRBV6-6	NA	TGTGCCAGCCGAGTTGGGTATGAGCAGTTCTTC	CASRVGYEQFF
TRBJ1-1	TRBD1	TRBV14	NA	TGTGCCAGCAGAGCAAGTTGGGAGAGAGGGACAGGAGTCTACGACACTGAAGCTTTCTTT	CASRASWERGTGVYDTEAFF
TRBJ2-3	TRBD2	TRBV19	once	TGTGCCAGTAGTATAGATGGAGTAGCGGGATCCACAGATACGCAGTATTTT	CASSIDGVAGSTDTQYF
TRBJ1-2	NA	TRBV10-3	NA	TGTGCCATCAGGGGTTCAGGACAGACATACAATGGCTACACCTTC	CAIRGSGQTYNGYTF
TRBJ1-2	NA	TRBV10-3	NA	TGTGCCATCAGTGAGTCGGGGGGGTCTAACTATGGCTACACCTTC	CAISESGGSNYGYTF
TRBJ2-2	NA	TRBV27	NA	TGTGCCAGCAGTGAGACTAGATTTATCGGGGAGCTGTTTTTT	CASSETRFIGELFF
TRBJ1-1	TRBD1	TRBV19	once	TGTGCCAGTATCAACATCCGAGGAGGTACTGAAGGACAGGGGGTGTCGGATACTGAAGCTTTCTTT	CASINIRGGTEGQGVSDTEAFF
TRBJ2-1	TRBD1	TRBV6-6	once	TGTGCCAGCAGTTATTTTGGGACAGGGAACTACAATGAGCAGTTCTTC	CASSYFGTGNYNEQFF
TRBJ2-3	NA	TRBV27	NA	TGTGCCAGCAGTTTGACAGCGAGAACAGATACGCAGTATTTT	CASSLTARTDTQYF
TRBJ2-7	NA	TRBV7-8	many	TGTGCCAGCAGCCCCCATGGGGACGAGCAGTACTTC	CASSPHGDEQYF
TRBJ2-5	TRBD1	TRBV2	NA	TGTGCCAGCAGACAGGGGGGAGAGGGAGAGACCCAGTACTTC	CASRQGGEGETQYF
TRBJ1-1	NA	TRBV14	NA	TGTGCCAGCAGCCACAGTTCAGCGAACACTGAAGCTTTCTTT	CASSHSSANTEAFF
TRBJ2-7	TRBD1	TRBV28	few	TGTGCCAGCAGCCCTCCGGGACAGGGGATCTACGAGCAGTACTTC	CASSPPGQGIYEQYF
TRBJ1-5	NA	TRBV28	NA	TGTGCCAGCAGCCTGACGGGCCCAAATCAGCCCCAGCATTTT	CASSLTGPNQPQHF
TRBJ1-1	NA	TRBV5-1	NA	TGCGCCAGCAGCTTGGATCCAGGGGTAGGGGCTTTCTTT	CASSLDPGVGAFF
TRBJ2-3	TRBD1	TRBV15	NA	TGTGCCACCAGCAATGACAGGGCCGCAGATACGCAGTATTTT	CATSNDRAADTQYF
TRBJ2-4	NA	TRBV5-5	NA	TGTGCCAGCAGGTGGGGGGATGGTGGCAAAAACATTCAGTACTTC	CASRWGDGGKNIQYF
TRBJ2-2	NA	TRBV30	NA	TGTGCCTGGACCCGGACAGCTAACACCGGGGAGCTGTTTTTT	CAWTRTANTGELFF
TRBJ2-3	TRBD2	TRBV15	NA	TGTGCCACCAGCAGAGGGGCGGGAGGGGGCACAGATACGCAGTATTTT	CATSRGAGGGTDTQYF
TRBJ1-3	NA	TRBV5-1	NA	TGCGCCAGCAGCTTGGATATGGCCGGGGCATTCTCTGGAAACACCATATATTTT	CASSLDMAGAFSGNTIYF
TRBJ2-5	TRBD2	TRBV7-2	NA	TGTGCCAGCAGAGTAGCCGGGACTAGAGAAGAGACCCAGTACTTC	CASRVAGTREETQYF
TRBJ1-3	TRBD1	TRBV13	NA	TGTGCCAGCAGCTTAGGTTCAGGGGGCGCCGGAAACACCATATATTTT	CASSLGSGGAGNTIYF
TRBJ1-2	NA	TRBV4-3	NA	TGCGCCAGCAGTCCCTTCCAGGGGCCTCTACAGAGCTTC	CASSPFQGPLQSF
TRBJ2-2	NA	TRBV11-3	NA	TGTGCCAGCATCTGGCGCAGGGACACCGGGGAGCTGTTTTTT	CASIWRRDTGELFF
TRBJ2-2	TRBD2	TRBV6-1	NA	TGTGCCAGCAGTGAAGCGGGGGCAGGGTGGCGACTAGCGGGAGCGGGCGGGGAGCTGTTTTTT	CASSEAGAGWRLAGAGGELFF
TRBJ1-5	NA	TRBV28	few	TGTGCCAGCGAGGAAGAGTCTAGCAATCAGCCCCAGCATTTT	CASEEESSNQPQHF
TRBJ1-1	NA	TRBV10-3	once	TGTGCCACCGAGGGGGGGATGGGCACTGAAGCTTTCTTT	CATEGGMGTEAFF
TRBJ2-5	TRBD2	TRBV18	NA	TGTGCCAGCTCACCGCAGGGGCTAGCGGGGCAAGAGACCCAGTACTTC	CASSPQGLAGQETQYF
TRBJ2-1	TRBD1	TRBV27	NA	TGTGCCAGCAGATCCGGGACAGGTAATTACAATGAGCAGTTCTTC	CASRSGTGNYNEQFF
TRBJ2-3	NA	TRBV5-6	NA	TGTGCCCCGTTTTTACGGAGACATACGCAGTATTTT	CAPFLRRHTQYF
TRBJ1-5	NA	TRBV28	NA	TGTGCCAGCATCTCATGGGGGGGGCCTGGACAGCCCCAGCATTTT	CASISWGGPGQPQHF
TRBJ2-1	NA	TRBV2	NA	TGTGCCAGCAGTGAATACAGCCCCGGGATGAATGAGCAGTTCTTC	CASSEYSPGMNEQFF
TRBJ1-2	NA	TRBV5-5	NA	TGTGCCAGCAGCCCGCGGACGGACACTAACTATGGCTACACCTTC	CASSPRTDTNYGYTF
TRBJ2-7	TRBD1	TRBV10-1	NA	TGCGCCAGCAGTGAATGTCGTGGGGACAGAAGGGTCTACGAGCAGTACTTC	CASSECRGDRRVYEQYF
TRBJ1-2	TRBD1	TRBV10-3	NA	TGTGCCATCAGGGGACAGGATTATGGCTACACCTTC	CAIRGQDYGYTF
TRBJ1-2	TRBD1	TRBV9	NA	TGTGCCAGCAGTCCCGGGACAGGTAGGGGTGGCTACACCTTC	CASSPGTGRGGYTF
TRBJ2-1	TRBD2	TRBV11-2	NA	TGTGCCAGCAGCCCGGTGACTAGCGGCAATGAGCAGTTCTTC	CASSPVTSGNEQFF
TRBJ2-3	NA	TRBV6-1	NA	TGTGCCAGCACTGAAAATCTAGTGAGCACAGATACGCAGTATTTT	CASTENLVSTDTQYF
TRBJ1-5	NA	TRBV4-3	once	TGCGCCAGCAGCCAAGATGTGAGGAGCAGTCAGCCCCAGCATTTT	CASSQDVRSSQPQHF
TRBJ1-5	NA	TRBV7-2	few	TGTGCCAGCAGCTTAGCAGGGATCCTCCAGCCCCAGCATTTT	CASSLAGILQPQHF